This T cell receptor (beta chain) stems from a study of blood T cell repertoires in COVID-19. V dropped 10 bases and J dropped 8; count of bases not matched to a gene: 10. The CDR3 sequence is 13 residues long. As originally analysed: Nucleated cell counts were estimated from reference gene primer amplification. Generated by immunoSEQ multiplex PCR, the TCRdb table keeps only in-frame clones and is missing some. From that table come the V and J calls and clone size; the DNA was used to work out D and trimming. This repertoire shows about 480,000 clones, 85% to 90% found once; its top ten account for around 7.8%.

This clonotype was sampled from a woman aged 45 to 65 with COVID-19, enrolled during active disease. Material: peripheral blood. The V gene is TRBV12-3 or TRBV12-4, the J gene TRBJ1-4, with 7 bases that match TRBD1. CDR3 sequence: CATCQGVGEKLFF. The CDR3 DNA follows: TGTGCCACCTGTCAGGGGGTTGGAGAAAAACTGTTTTTT.